This T cell receptor (beta chain) comes out of a study of shared clonotypes between healthy human individuals. Study observations and caveats: Relative to memory subsets, naive subsets generally showed larger estimated richness.

In replicate PCRs of sorted subsets, approximately 190 ng DNA, some 28,000 T cell genomes, was used. Data came from immunoSEQ multiplex PCR; TCRdb stores just in-frame clones and leaves some out. The sample records 2,500,000 or so clones, more than 90% being singletons. Details on this clone: Its target is not known.

The germline V gene encodes CDR1 SGHRS and CDR2 YFSETQ. Trimming shortened V by 0 bases and J by 2 bases, and 9 bases separated the two germline ends. CDR3 length: 16 residues. Nashville, Tennessee was home to all donors, who were Caucasian adults. The chain couples TRBV5-1 to TRBJ1-6; D is undetermined. Sequenced input: naive CD4+ T cells sorted from blood. Subset defined: CD45RA+ positively selected. This TCR derives from a man between 18 and 29 years old in good health. In DNA form, the CDR3 reads TGCGCCAGCAGCTTGGAGGGTAGGGCCTATAATTCACCCCTCCACTTT. This gives the protein CASSLEGRAYNSPLHF. The variable domain in full, completed from reference TRBV5-1 and TRBJ1-6, reads KAGVTQTPRYLIKTRGQQVTLSCSPISGHRSVSWYQQTPGQGLQFLFEYFSETQRNKGNFPGRFSGRQFSNSRSEMNVSTLELGDSALYLCASSLEGRAYNSPLHFGNGTRLTVT.